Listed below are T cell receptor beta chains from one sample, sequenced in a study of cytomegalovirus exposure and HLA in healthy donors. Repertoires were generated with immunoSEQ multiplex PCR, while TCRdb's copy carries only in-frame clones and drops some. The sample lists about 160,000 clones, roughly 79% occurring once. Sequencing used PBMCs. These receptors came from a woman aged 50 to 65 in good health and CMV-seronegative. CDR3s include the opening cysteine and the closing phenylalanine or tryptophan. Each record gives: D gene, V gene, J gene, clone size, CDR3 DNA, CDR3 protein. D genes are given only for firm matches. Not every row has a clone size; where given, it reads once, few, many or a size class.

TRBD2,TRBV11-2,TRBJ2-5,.,TGTGCCAGCAGCTTAGGTGGACTAGCGGGAACTGAGACCCAGTACTTC,CASSLGGLAGTETQYF
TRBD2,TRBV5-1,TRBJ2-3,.,TGCGCCAGCAGCTTTAGCGGGAGGGGCACAGATACGCAGTATTTT,CASSFSGRGTDTQYF
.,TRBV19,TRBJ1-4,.,TGTGCCAGTAGTCTTCGGAGAACAACTAATGAAAAACTGTTTTTT,CASSLRRTTNEKLFF
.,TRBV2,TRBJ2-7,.,TGTGCCAGCCATGAGTGGCTAGCAGAAAACTACGAGCAGTACTTC,CASHEWLAENYEQYF
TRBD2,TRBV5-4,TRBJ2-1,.,TGTGCCAGCAGCTTGGGGGGTAGCGGGAGCTCCTACAATGAGCAGTTCTTC,CASSLGGSGSSYNEQFF
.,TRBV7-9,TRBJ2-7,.,TGTGCCAGCAGCTTAGCGTATGTGGGGGGCGAGCAGTACTTC,CASSLAYVGGEQYF
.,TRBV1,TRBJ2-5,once,TGCACCAGCAGCCAAGATCGGGGGAAGGGAGAGACCCAGTACTTC,CTSSQDRGKGETQYF
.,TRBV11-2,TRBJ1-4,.,TGTGCCAGCAGCTTAGCCGCGGGGTATGAAAAACTGTTTTTT,CASSLAAGYEKLFF
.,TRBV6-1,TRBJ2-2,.,TGTGCCAGCAGACTTCCCACCGGGGAGCTGTTTTTT,CASRLPTGELFF
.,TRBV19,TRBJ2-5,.,TGTGCCAGTAGTAGAGGGCCACAAGAGACCCAGTACTTC,CASSRGPQETQYF
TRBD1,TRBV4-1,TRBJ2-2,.,TGCGCCAGCAGCCAAGAAAGGGACAGGACGAACACCGGGGAGCTGTTTTTT,CASSQERDRTNTGELFF
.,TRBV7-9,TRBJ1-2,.,TGTGCCAGCAGCTTAGTGTGGGGGGATGGCTACACCTTC,CASSLVWGDGYTF
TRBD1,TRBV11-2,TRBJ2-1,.,TGTGCCAGCAGCTTAGCTCTGACAGGGCCCTACAATGAGCAGTTCTTC,CASSLALTGPYNEQFF
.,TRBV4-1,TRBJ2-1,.,TGCGCCAGCAGCCACAGGGGGGACCCCGAGCAGTTCTTC,CASSHRGDPEQFF
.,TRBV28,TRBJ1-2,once,TGTGCCAGCTATGACCGGCCGGGGTATGGCTACACCTTC,CASYDRPGYGYTF
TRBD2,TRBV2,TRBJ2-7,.,TGTGCCAGGACCGGGACTAGCCCAGACGAGCAGTACTTC,CARTGTSPDEQYF
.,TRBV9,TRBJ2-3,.,TGTGCCAGCAGCTCGGGGAGGATGCGACCCAGGGATACGCAGTATTTT,CASSSGRMRPRDTQYF
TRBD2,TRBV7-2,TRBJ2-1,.,TGTGCCAGCAGCTTAGCAGCTAGCGGGAGTCGGATTAGGGGTGAGCAGTTCTTC,CASSLAASGSRIRGEQFF
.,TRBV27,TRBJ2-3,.,TGTGCCAGCAGTTCCCGGGGCACAGATACGCAGTATTTT,CASSSRGTDTQYF
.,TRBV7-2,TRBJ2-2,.,TGTGCCAGCAGCTTAGCTATGGGGGGCACCGGGGAGCTGTTTTTT,CASSLAMGGTGELFF